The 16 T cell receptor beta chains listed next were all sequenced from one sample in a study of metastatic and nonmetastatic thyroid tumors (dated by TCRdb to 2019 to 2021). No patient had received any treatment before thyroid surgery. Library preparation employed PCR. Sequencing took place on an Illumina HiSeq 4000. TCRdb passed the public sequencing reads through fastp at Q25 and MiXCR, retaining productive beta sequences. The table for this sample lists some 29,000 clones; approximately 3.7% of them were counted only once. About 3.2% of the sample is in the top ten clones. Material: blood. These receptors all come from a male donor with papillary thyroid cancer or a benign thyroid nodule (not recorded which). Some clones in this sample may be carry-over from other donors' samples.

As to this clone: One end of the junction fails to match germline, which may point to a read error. CDR3 nucleotide sequence: TGTGTCAGCAGTGGGGGTCAAAACTATGGCTACACCTTC. It translates to CVSSGGQNYGYTF. This chain links TRBV5-5 with TRBJ1-2; TRBD1 might be the D (5 bases). The CDR3 is 13 residues long. The germline gives CDR1 SGHKS, CDR2 YYEKEE (reference sequence).

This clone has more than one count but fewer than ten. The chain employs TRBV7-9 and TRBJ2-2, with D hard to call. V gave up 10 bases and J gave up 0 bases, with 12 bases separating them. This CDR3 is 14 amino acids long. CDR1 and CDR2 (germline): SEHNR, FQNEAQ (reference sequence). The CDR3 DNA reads TGTGCCACCCACGGGCCAGCGAACACCGGGGAGCTGTTTTTT. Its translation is CATHGPANTGELFF. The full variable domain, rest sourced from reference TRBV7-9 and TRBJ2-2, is DTGVSQNPRHKITKRGQNVTFRCDPISEHNRLYWYRQTLGQGPEFLTYFQNEAQLEKSRLLSDRFSAERPKGSFSTLEIQRTEQGDSAMYLCATHGPANTGELFFGEGSRLTVL.

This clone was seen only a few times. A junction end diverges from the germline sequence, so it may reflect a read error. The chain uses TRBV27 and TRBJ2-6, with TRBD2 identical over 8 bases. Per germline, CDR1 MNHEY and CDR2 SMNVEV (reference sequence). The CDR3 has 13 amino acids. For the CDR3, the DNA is TGTTCCAGCGGGGGTGCTGGTGCCAACGTCCTGACTTTC. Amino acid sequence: CSSGGAGANVLTF.

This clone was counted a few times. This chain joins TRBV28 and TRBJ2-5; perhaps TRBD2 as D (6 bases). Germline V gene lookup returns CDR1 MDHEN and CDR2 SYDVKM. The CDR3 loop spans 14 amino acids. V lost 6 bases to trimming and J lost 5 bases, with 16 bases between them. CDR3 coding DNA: TGTGCCAGCAGCTTAATGGAGGGGTTGGAGACCCAGTACTTC. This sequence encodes CASSLMEGLETQYF.

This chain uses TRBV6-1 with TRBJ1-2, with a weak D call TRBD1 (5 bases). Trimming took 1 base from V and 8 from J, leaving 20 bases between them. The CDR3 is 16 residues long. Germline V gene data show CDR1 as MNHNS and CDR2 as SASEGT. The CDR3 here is CASSEELVTRGKGYTF. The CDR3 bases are TGTGCCAGCAGTGAAGAGCTTGTGACTCGGGGGAAGGGCTACACCTTC.

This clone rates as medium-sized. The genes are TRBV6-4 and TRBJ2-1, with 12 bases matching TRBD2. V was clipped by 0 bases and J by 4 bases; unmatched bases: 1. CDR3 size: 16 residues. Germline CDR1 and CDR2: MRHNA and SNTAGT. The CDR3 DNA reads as TGTGCCAGCAGTGACTCTGGGACTAGCGGGTACAATGAGCAGTTCTTC. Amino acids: CASSDSGTSGYNEQFF.

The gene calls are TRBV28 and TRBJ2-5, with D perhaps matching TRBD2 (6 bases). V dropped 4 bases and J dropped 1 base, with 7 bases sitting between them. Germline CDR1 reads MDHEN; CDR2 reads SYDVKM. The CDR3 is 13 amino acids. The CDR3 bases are TGTGCCAGCAGTTACGGGGGCCAAGAGACCCAGTACTTC. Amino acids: CASSYGGQETQYF.

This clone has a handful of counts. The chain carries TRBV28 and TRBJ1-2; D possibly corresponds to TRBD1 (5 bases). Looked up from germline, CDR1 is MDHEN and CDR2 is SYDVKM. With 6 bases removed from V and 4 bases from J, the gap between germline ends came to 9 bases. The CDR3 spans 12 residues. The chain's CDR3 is CASSSGFYGYTF. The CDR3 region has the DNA TGTGCCAGCAGCTCAGGGTTCTATGGCTACACCTTC.

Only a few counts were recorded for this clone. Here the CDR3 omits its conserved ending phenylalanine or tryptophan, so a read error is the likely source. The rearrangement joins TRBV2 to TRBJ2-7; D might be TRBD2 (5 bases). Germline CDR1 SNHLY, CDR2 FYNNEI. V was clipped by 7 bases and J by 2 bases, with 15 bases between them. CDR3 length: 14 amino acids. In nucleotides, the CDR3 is TGTGCCAGCACATTAGAGAGCGGACCCTACGAGCAGTACTCC. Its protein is CASTLESGPYEQYS.

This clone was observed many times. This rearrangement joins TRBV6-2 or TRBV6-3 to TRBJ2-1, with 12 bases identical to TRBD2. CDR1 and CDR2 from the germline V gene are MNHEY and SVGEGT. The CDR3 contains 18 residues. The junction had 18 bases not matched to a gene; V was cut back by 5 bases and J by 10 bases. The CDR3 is CASSKSRTSGTTYIEQFF. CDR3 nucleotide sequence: TGTGCCAGCAGTAAATCCCGGACTAGCGGGACCACTTACATCGAGCAGTTCTTC.

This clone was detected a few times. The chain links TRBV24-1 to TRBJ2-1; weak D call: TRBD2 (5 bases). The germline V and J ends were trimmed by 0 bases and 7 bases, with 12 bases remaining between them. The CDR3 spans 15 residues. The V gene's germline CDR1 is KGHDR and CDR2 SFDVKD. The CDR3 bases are TGTGCCACCAGTGATTTGCAATACCGGGGTAATGAGCAGTTCTTC. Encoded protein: CATSDLQYRGNEQFF.

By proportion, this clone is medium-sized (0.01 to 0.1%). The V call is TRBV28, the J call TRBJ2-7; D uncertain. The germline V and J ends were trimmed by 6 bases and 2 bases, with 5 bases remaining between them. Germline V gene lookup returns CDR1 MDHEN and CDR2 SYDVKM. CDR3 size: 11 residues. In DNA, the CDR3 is TGTGCCAGCAGGACGGCCTACGAGCAGTACTTC. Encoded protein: CASRTAYEQYF.

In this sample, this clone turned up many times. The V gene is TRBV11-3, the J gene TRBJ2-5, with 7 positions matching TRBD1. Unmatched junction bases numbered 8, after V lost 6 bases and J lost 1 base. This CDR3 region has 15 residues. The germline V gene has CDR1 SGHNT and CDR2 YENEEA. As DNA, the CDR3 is TGTGCCAGCAGTAGAGGGGACAGAGCCCAAGAGACCCAGTACTTC. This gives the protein CASSRGDRAQETQYF.

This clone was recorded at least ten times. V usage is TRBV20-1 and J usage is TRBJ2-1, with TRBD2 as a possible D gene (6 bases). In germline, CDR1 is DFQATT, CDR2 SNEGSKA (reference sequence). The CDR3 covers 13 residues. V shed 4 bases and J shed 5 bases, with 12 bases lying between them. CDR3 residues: CSATGTPNNEQFF. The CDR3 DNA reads TGCAGTGCTACCGGGACTCCTAACAATGAGCAGTTCTTC.

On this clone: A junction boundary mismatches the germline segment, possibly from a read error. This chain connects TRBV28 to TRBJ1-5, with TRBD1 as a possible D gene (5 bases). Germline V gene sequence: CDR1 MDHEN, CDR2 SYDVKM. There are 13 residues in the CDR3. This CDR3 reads CASRSTEYQPQNF. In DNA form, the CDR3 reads TGTGCCAGCAGATCGACAGAGTATCAGCCACAGAATTTT.

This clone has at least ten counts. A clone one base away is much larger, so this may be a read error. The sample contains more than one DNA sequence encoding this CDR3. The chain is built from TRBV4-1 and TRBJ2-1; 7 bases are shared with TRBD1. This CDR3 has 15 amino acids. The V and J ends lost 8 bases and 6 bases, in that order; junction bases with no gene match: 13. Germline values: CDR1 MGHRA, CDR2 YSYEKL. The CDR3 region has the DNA TGCGCCAGCGGCCCCATAGGGGGCTATTCCAATGAGCAGTTCTTC. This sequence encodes CASGPIGGYSNEQFF.